This entry concerns a single T cell receptor (beta chain). The sample belongs to a study of cytomegalovirus exposure and HLA in healthy donors. Produced via immunoSEQ multiplex PCR; TCRdb's table is partial and in-frame only. This table holds 230,000 or so clones, almost 90% found once. This CDR3 has 15 amino acids. The germline CDR1 and CDR2 sequences are GTSNPN and SVGIG (reference sequence). V was trimmed by 4 bases and J by 2 bases, leaving 15 bases between them. The specimen was PBMCs. The chain carries TRBV30 and TRBJ1-5; D not resolved. The sequence was collected from a woman in her late teens or twenties in good health and CMV-seronegative. CDR3 region: CAWNSGLAGNQPQHF. In nucleotides, the CDR3 is TGTGCCTGGAACAGCGGACTGGCGGGCAATCAGCCCCAGCATTTT.